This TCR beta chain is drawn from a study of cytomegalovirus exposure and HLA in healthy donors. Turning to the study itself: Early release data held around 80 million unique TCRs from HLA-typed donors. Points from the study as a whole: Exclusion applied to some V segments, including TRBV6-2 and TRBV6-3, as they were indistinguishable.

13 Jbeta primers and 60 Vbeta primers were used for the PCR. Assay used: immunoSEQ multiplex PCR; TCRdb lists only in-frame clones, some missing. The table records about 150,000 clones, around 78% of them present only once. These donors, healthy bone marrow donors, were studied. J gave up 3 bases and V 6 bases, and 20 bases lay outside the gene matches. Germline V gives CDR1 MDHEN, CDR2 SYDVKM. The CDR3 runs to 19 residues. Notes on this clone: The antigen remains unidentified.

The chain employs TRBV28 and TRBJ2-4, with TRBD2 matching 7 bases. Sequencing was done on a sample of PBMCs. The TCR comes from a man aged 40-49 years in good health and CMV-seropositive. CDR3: CASSLPPGGMIFGKNIQYF. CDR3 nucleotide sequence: TGTGCCAGCAGCCTACCTCCGGGGGGAATGATTTTTGGCAAAAACATTCAGTACTTC.